What follows are 14 T cell receptor beta chains derived from one specimen sequenced in a study of T cell responses to AZD1222 COVID-19 vaccine (dated by TCRdb to 2020 to 2023). The library was generated by the immunoSEQ multiplex PCR assay. Held by TCRdb, this immuneACCESS table contains in-frame sequences only and omits some clones. Under half of the omission traces to an unresolved V gene where checked; the cause of the rest is unknown. This sample gives 140,000 to 150,000 clones in total; around 93% of them show up just once. Clones ranked in the top ten supply about 1.9% of the sample. The sample's time point label, in plain terms: baseline before first vaccination. Sample: peripheral blood, taken on day 0 of AZD1222 vaccination. All receptors derive from an adult in good health.

The chain uses TRBV5-5 and TRBJ1-6; no reliable D call. Germline V CDR1 and CDR2: SGHKS, YYEKEE (reference sequence). Trimming cost V 7 bases and J 0 bases, with 2 bases left between them. This CDR3 is 12 amino acids long. CDR3 amino acids: CASASYNSPLHF. The CDR3 DNA reads as TGTGCCAGCGCCTCCTATAATTCACCCCTCCACTTT. Full variable domain (rest looked up from reference TRBV5-5 and TRBJ1-6): DAGVTQSPTHLIKTRGQQVTLRCSPISGHKSVSWYQQVLGQGPQFIFQYYEKEERGRGNFPDRFSARQFPNYSSELNVNALLLGDSALYLCASASYNSPLHFGNGTRLTVT.

This chain links TRBV25-1 with TRBJ2-7; 10 positions match TRBD1. J was trimmed by 6 bases and V by 5 bases; bases with no gene match: 4. Germline CDR1 MGHDK, CDR2 SYGVNS. This CDR3 region has 13 residues. The DNA for the CDR3 is TGTGCCAGCAGTCTTCGGACAGGGGGCGAGCAGTACTTC. It yields the protein CASSLRTGGEQYF.

The rearrangement links TRBV7-3 to TRBJ2-2; 15 bases fit TRBD2. This CDR3 is 18 amino acids long. The V gene end was trimmed by 5 bases and the J gene end by 5 bases; junction bases not matched to a gene: 9. Germline lookup yields CDR1 SGHTA and CDR2 FQGTGA. The DNA for the CDR3 is TGTGCCAGCAGCGCCCGGACTAGCGGGAGGGGTAGGACCGGGGAGCTGTTTTTT. It codes for CASSARTSGRGRTGELFF.

This chain uses TRBV12-5 with TRBJ2-1, with a weak D call TRBD2 (6 bases). The V and J ends lost 1 base and 4 bases respectively, with 17 bases between them. The CDR3 has 17 amino acids. Germline assignment: CDR1 LGHNT and CDR2 FRNRAP. CDR3: CASGLGSSSEGYNEQFF. CDR3 DNA sequence: TGTGCTAGTGGTTTGGGCTCCTCTAGCGAGGGTTACAATGAGCAGTTCTTC.

This chain joins TRBV7-9 and TRBJ1-2; the match to TRBD1 covers 9 bases. The CDR3 spans 16 residues. Per the germline V gene, CDR1 is SEHNR and CDR2 is FQNEAQ (reference sequence). The ends lost 0 bases at V and 7 bases at J; junction bases unmatched: 9. CDR3 protein: CASSLAAGQGWRGYTF. The CDR3 coding sequence is TGTGCCAGCAGCTTAGCGGCCGGACAGGGGTGGCGTGGCTACACCTTC.

The chain uses TRBV27 and TRBJ2-1, with 11 bases lining up with TRBD2. The V segment lost 6 bases and the J segment 0 bases; nucleotides outside the gene matches: 16. In germline, CDR1 is MNHEY, CDR2 SMNVEV (reference sequence). The CDR3 runs 20 residues. CDR3 region: CASSPPSGLADLSSYNEQFF. The CDR3 DNA follows: TGTGCCAGCAGCCCGCCTTCGGGACTAGCGGACTTAAGCTCCTACAATGAGCAGTTCTTC.

This clone was counted a single time. The CDR3 sequence: CASSNSAGSLYFSNQPQHF. The CDR3 DNA follows: TGTGCCAGTAGCAATTCGGCGGGTTCGCTATATTTTAGCAATCAGCCCCAGCATTTT. The chain employs TRBV19 and TRBJ1-5; D gene uncertain. V was cut by 6 bases and J by 0 bases, with 24 bases left in between. The CDR3 has 19 amino acids. The germline gives CDR1 LNHDA, CDR2 SQIVND (reference sequence).

The J gene is TRBJ1-4, the V gene TRBV5-8; D call uncertain. V was cut by 4 bases and J by 5 bases, with 12 bases left in between. The CDR3 length is 14 residues. CDR1 and CDR2 from the germline V gene are SGHTS and YDEGEE. CDR3: CASSLVIGNEKLFF. CDR3 coding DNA: TGTGCCAGCAGCCTGGTGATAGGGAATGAAAAACTGTTTTTT.

This sequence joins TRBV3-1 (or the pseudogene TRBV3-2) and TRBJ2-1, with D possibly called TRBD1 or TRBD2 (7 bases each). In germline, CDR1 is LGHDT, CDR2 YNNKEL (reference sequence). There are 15 residues in the CDR3. V lost 4 bases and J 4 bases, leaving 14 bases between the germline ends. The CDR3 here is CASSPQGGGYNEQFF. CDR3 nucleotides: TGTGCCAGCAGCCCCCAGGGGGGAGGGTACAATGAGCAGTTCTTC.

This chain links TRBV19 with TRBJ1-5; 8 nucleotides line up with TRBD1. The CDR3 extends over 20 amino acids. V trimming: 2 bases; J trimming: 0 bases; junction bases outside the gene matches: 15. The V gene's germline CDR1 is LNHDA and CDR2 SQIVND (reference sequence). The CDR3 DNA follows: TGTGCCAGTAGTATAATCGAAGGACAGGGCGCTAGATATAGCAATCAGCCCCAGCATTTT. Protein sequence: CASSIIEGQGARYSNQPQHF.

The chain joins TRBV7-4 to TRBJ1-6; D gene uncertain. The CDR3 contains 16 residues. CDR1 and CDR2 from the germline V gene are SGHVT and SQSDAQ. V was clipped by 0 bases and J by 8 bases, with 14 bases between them. The CDR3 bases are TGTGCCAGCAGCTTAGCTGATAGGGTACTGGATTCACCCCTCCACTTT. Translation gives CASSLADRVLDSPLHF.

The chain couples TRBV12-3 or TRBV12-4 to TRBJ2-7; weak D call: TRBD2 (5 bases). The CDR3 is 12 amino acids. The V end was cut by 6 bases, the J end by 1 base, with 7 bases between. The CDR3 bases are TGTGCCAGCAGCGGGGTGTCCTACGAGCAGTACTTC. Protein: CASSGVSYEQYF.

This rearrangement joins TRBV27 to TRBJ2-2; TRBD1 aligns across 9 bases. The CDR3 contains 15 residues. V was clipped by 6 bases and J by 8 bases; unmatched bases: 10. Germline V CDR1 and CDR2: MNHEY, SMNVEV (reference sequence). The CDR3 DNA is TGTGCCAGCAGCACCCGGACAGGGGTGCCTGGGGAGCTGTTTTTT. Translation gives CASSTRTGVPGELFF.

V and J are TRBV5-4 and TRBJ2-3; TRBD1 might be the D (7 bases). CDR3 length: 15 residues. Trimming shortened V by 4 bases and J by 3 bases, and 15 bases separated the two germline ends. Per the germline V gene, CDR1 is SGHNT and CDR2 is YYREEE (reference sequence). Here the CDR3 reads CASSPLQGGTDTQYF. The CDR3 coding sequence is TGTGCCAGCAGCCCCCTCCAGGGGGGTACAGATACGCAGTATTTT. Filled out from reference TRBV5-4 and TRBJ2-3, the complete variable domain reads ETGVTQSPTHLIKTRGQQVTLRCSSQSGHNTVSWYQQALGQGPQFIFQYYREEENGRGNFPPRFSGLQFPNYSSELNVNALELDDSALYLCASSPLQGGTDTQYFGPGTRLTVL.